This T cell receptor (beta chain) was identified during a study of T-cell reconstitution after alpha-beta-depleted transplantation in children (dated by TCRdb to about 2016). Regarding the complete study: Using TCR repertoire profiling, the study quantitatively followed how T-cell immune reconstitution unfolded in children after TCRalphabeta/CD19-depleted allogeneic hematopoietic cell transplantation.

The method was PCR. The data were produced on an Illumina HiSeq 2500. Molecular barcoding was employed in the preparation of TCR libraries, with unique molecular identifiers being used to normalize TCRbeta repertoire quantification. Using fastp trimming at Q25 and MiXCR clonotype assembly, TCRdb reanalyzed the public sequencing data and kept in-frame beta chains. Each entry is one CDR3 protein sequence, shown with its most common DNA and genes. In this sample the table shows hundreds of thousands of distinct CDR3 sequences, over 15% of which occur a single time. 0.85% to 1.3% of the sample is taken by the ten largest. The CDR1 and CDR2 encoded by the germline V gene (reference sequence) are DFQATT and SNEGSKA. The CDR3 holds 14 amino acids from the cysteine to the phenylalanine. Just the 42-base CDR3 DNA is kept, in frame starting at base 1. Relative to germline, V is missing 5 bases and J is missing 3 bases, with 6 bases of the junction outside any gene match.

This clonotype showed up many times. The antigen it recognizes is unknown. Within one base of it there is no much larger clone, and no base qualities were kept. Material: PBMCs from the stem cell graft donor, obtained from the stem cell graft. This TCR came from a human donor who donated a stem cell graft to a child with acute myeloid leukemia. The V and J genes are TRBV20-1 and TRBJ2-5; TRBD1 fits 10 bases in the junction. The CDR3 here reads CSALVGTGEETQYF. The DNA is as follows: TGCAGTGCTCTAGTGGGGACAGGGGAAGAGACCCAGTACTTC.